Sequencing of this TCR beta chain was carried out in a study of blood T cell repertoires in COVID-19. The germline V gene has CDR1 LGHDT and CDR2 YNNKEL (reference sequence). V was trimmed by 5 bases and J by 0 bases, leaving 15 bases between them. This CDR3 region has 16 residues. Sequenced by immunoSEQ multiplex PCR; TCRdb stores in-frame clones only, minus some. The table includes roughly 130,000 clones, around 85% detected once. This clone was counted a few times. This sequence was found in a woman aged 45-59 years with acute or convalescent COVID-19. This sequence joins TRBV3-1 (or the pseudogene TRBV3-2) and TRBJ2-3; D uncertain. The sequencing input was peripheral blood. DNA for the CDR3: TGTGCCAGCAGCTTACGGTCGTATCCTAGCACAGATACGCAGTATTTT. It encodes CASSLRSYPSTDTQYF.